The 23 T cell receptor beta chains in this list originate from one sample, sequenced in a study of molecular identifiers for immune sequencing clone quantification (dated by TCRdb to between 2017 and 2018). The library was built by means of PCR. Instrument used: Illumina HiSeq 4000. The public sequencing data were trimmed at Q25 with fastp and processed into clonotypes with MiXCR by TCRdb, which kept only in-frame beta chains. Rows are unified per CDR3 protein, each entry keeping the most common DNA and genes. This sample lists around 460,000 distinct CDR3 sequences; around a fifth were detected once. Under 0.85% of the sample comes from the top ten. Sample: naive CD8+ T cells from blood, with Jurkat cell RNA spiked in. The meaning of the sample's cell subset or site label: FACS-sorted CD8+CD4-CCR7+CD45RA+ naive T cells. The receptor source for this set is a human donor in good health. Some libraries in this study had Jurkat cell RNA spiked in.

This clonotype was counted ten times or more. This chain uses TRBV28 with TRBJ1-5; D remains ambiguous. Trimming removed 1 base at V and 5 bases at J, with 9 bases between. The CDR3 runs 14 residues. Germline CDR1 MDHEN, CDR2 SYDVKM. CDR3 residues: CASSLSGIYQPQHF. The CDR3 region has the DNA TGTGCCAGCAGTTTATCGGGGATTTATCAGCCCCAGCATTTT.

Worth noting for this clonotype: A read error is possible here, since a much larger clone lies one base away. J is TRBJ1-1 and V is TRBV4-3; D call uncertain. Trimming took off 0 bases at V and 2 bases at J, with 16 bases between the two ends. The CDR3 contains 17 residues. From germline, CDR1 is LGHNA and CDR2 YSLEER. CDR3 sequence reads: CASSQDQIIGLNTEAFF. The CDR3 DNA sequence: TGCGCCAGCAGCCAAGATCAAATCATAGGGTTAAACACTGAAGCTTTCTTT.

This clonotype was seen at least ten times. The genes are TRBV6-1 and TRBJ2-3; D may correspond to TRBD1 or TRBD2 (5 bases each). The CDR3 totals 16 residues. The V end was cut by 4 bases, the J end by 4 bases, with 18 bases between. Germline V gene lookup returns CDR1 MNHNS and CDR2 SASEGT. The CDR3 reads CASSGAYSGDPDTQYF. CDR3 sequence (DNA): TGTGCCAGCAGTGGGGCATACAGTGGGGACCCAGATACGCAGTATTTT.

This clonotype was detected ten times or more. The chain is built from TRBV6-6 and TRBJ2-5; D possibly matches TRBD1 or TRBD2 (5 bases each). Trimming took 0 bases from V and 1 from J, leaving 12 bases between them. The CDR3 totals 16 residues. Per the germline V gene, CDR1 is MNHNY and CDR2 is SVGAGI (reference sequence). The CDR3 sequence: CASSYSGDGSQETQYF. The CDR3, as DNA: TGTGCCAGCAGTTACTCGGGGGACGGATCCCAAGAGACCCAGTACTTC.

Many counts were recorded for this clonotype. The chain uses TRBV30 and TRBJ2-1; tentatively, D is TRBD2 (5 bases). This CDR3 is 15 amino acids long. V shed 0 bases and J shed 2 bases, with 11 bases lying between them. In germline, CDR1 is GTSNPN, CDR2 SVGIG (reference sequence). DNA of the CDR3: TGTGCCTGGAGTGTAGGGCGGGCCCCCTACAATGAGCAGTTCTTC. This encodes CAWSVGRAPYNEQFF.

This clonotype was recorded at least ten times. The rearrangement joins TRBV30 to TRBJ1-5; a possible D gene is TRBD1 (5 bases). CDR3 size: 15 residues. V lost 4 bases and J 6 bases, leaving 19 bases between the germline ends. Germline V gene data show CDR1 as GTSNPN and CDR2 as SVGIG (reference sequence). For the CDR3, the DNA is TGTGCCTGGAACATAGGGACGACGCCGGGTCAGCCCCAGCATTTT. As protein: CAWNIGTTPGQPQHF.

V is TRBV11-2 and J is TRBJ2-7; TRBD1 might be the D (6 bases). The CDR3 runs 14 residues. V gave up 7 bases and J gave up 3 bases, with 16 bases separating them. Germline loops: CDR1 SGHAT, CDR2 FQNNGV. The CDR3 sequence is CASNLRDNDYEQYF. As DNA, the CDR3 is TGTGCCAGCAACCTACGGGACAATGACTACGAGCAGTACTTC.

This clonotype came up a few times. The rearrangement links TRBV13 to TRBJ2-1, with 10 bases lining up with TRBD2. Germline trimming cut 5 bases from V and 6 bases from J; bases unmatched to any gene: 7. CDR1 is PRHDT and CDR2 is FYEKMQ in the germline V gene (reference sequence). The CDR3 length is 15 residues. The CDR3 spells CASSPKREGLNEQFF. DNA for the CDR3: TGTGCCAGCAGCCCAAAGCGGGAGGGCCTCAATGAGCAGTTCTTC.

The rearrangement uses TRBV10-1 and TRBJ2-7; no clear D. CDR3 size: 11 residues. Germline loops: CDR1 WNHNN, CDR2 SYGVQD (reference sequence). V lost 5 bases to trimming and J lost 3 bases, with 5 bases between them. This CDR3 is CASSPIYEQYF. CDR3 nucleotides: TGCGCCAGCAGTCCCATCTACGAGCAGTACTTC.

V gene TRBV5-4 combines with J gene TRBJ1-4, with 8 bases matching TRBD1. The germline CDR1 and CDR2 sequences are SGHNT and YYREEE (reference sequence). This CDR3 is built from 17 residues. Unmatched junction bases numbered 13, after V lost 4 bases and J lost 5 bases. CDR3 amino acids: CASSPGTDRGPNEKLFF. The CDR3 DNA reads TGTGCCAGCAGCCCCGGAACCGACAGGGGCCCGAATGAAAAACTGTTTTTT.

This clonotype was recorded many times. This rearrangement joins TRBV6-2 or TRBV6-3 to TRBJ1-1; D is ambiguous. Trimming took 7 bases from V and 2 from J, leaving 14 bases between them. The CDR3 sequence is 14 residues long. Germline V CDR1 and CDR2: MNHEY, SVGEGT. CDR3 coding DNA: TGTGCCAGCACCAGACAATCGAGCAACACTGAAGCTTTCTTT. This codes for CASTRQSSNTEAFF.

The chain couples TRBV6-2 or TRBV6-3 to TRBJ1-1; 7 bases align to TRBD1. This CDR3 region has 14 residues. Germline lookup yields CDR1 MNHEY and CDR2 SVGEGT. V was pared by 6 bases and J by 6 bases, with 10 bases of the junction left unmatched. The CDR3 protein is CASSQARGGAEAFF. The CDR3 DNA reads as TGTGCCAGCAGCCAAGCCCGAGGGGGCGCTGAAGCTTTCTTT.

This clonotype was seen ten or more times. The CDR3 DNA sequence: TGTGCCAGCAGCGTAGGGAACGGAATCTCAGATACGCAGTATTTT. It encodes CASSVGNGISDTQYF. The chain joins TRBV9 to TRBJ2-3; no clear D gene. The CDR3 loop spans 15 amino acids. The germline V gene encodes CDR1 SGDLS and CDR2 YYNGEE. Trimming removed 0 bases at V and 4 bases at J, with 12 bases between.

Only a few counts were recorded for this clonotype. A clone one base away is much larger, so this may be a read error. The chain couples TRBV12-3 or TRBV12-4 to TRBJ2-3; TRBD1 matches at 8 bases. The closer fit of TRBJ1-5 to the DNA end suggests the J call may be wrong. This CDR3 is built from 14 residues. The chain's CDR3 is CASIRQGYQDTQHF. In DNA form, the CDR3 reads TGTGCCAGCATCCGACAGGGGTATCAAGATACGCAGCATTTT.

Note on this clonotype: A read error may be the cause here, since a much bigger clone is one base away. This chain connects TRBV11-2 to TRBJ2-1; no clear D. This CDR3 has 13 amino acids. Germline V gene data show CDR1 as SGHAT and CDR2 as FQNNGV. In DNA form, the CDR3 reads TGTGCCAGCAGCTTAGCTCACTTGAATGGGCAGTTCTTC. Amino acids: CASSLAHLNGQFF. The full variable domain, in which reference TRBV11-2 and TRBJ2-1 provide the parts outside the CDR3, is EAGVAQSPRYKIIEKRQSVAFWCNPISGHATLYWYQQILGQGPKLLIQFQNNGVVDDSQLPKDRFSAERLKGVDSTLKIQPAKLEDSAVYLCASSLAHLNGQFFGPGTRLTVL.

This clonotype has more than one count but fewer than ten. V is TRBV10-2 and J is TRBJ2-3; 9 bases match TRBD2. This CDR3 has 19 amino acids. CDR1 and CDR2 from the germline V gene are WSHSY and SAAADI. Trimming took 0 bases from V and 0 from J; bases not matched to a gene: 10. The CDR3 here is CASSESSLAGTTSTDTQYF. Here the CDR3 DNA reads TGCGCCAGCAGTGAGTCGTCGCTAGCGGGGACTACTAGCACAGATACGCAGTATTTT.

In its sample, this clonotype was seen a few times. The chain uses TRBV14 and TRBJ2-2; no firm D call. Germline V gene sequence: CDR1 SGHDN, CDR2 FVKESK. This CDR3 region has 14 residues. The V and J ends lost 0 bases and 3 bases respectively, with 5 bases between them. DNA of the CDR3: TGTGCCAGCAGCCAAGATTGGTACACCGGGGAGCTGTTTTTT. Translating it yields CASSQDWYTGELFF.

This clonotype was seen ten or more times. V usage is TRBV10-3 and J usage is TRBJ2-7; D call uncertain. Trimming took 0 bases from V and 5 from J, leaving 11 bases between them. The germline CDR1 and CDR2 sequences are ENHRY and SYGVKD. This CDR3 comprises 14 residues. CDR3 sequence: CAISESKLRHEQYF. The CDR3 bases are TGTGCCATCAGTGAGTCGAAACTAAGGCACGAGCAGTACTTC.

This clonotype has ten or more counts. This chain links TRBV12-3 or TRBV12-4 with TRBJ2-3; tentatively, D is TRBD2 (6 bases). V lost 3 bases to trimming and J lost 2 bases, with 12 bases between them. The CDR3 totals 15 residues. As DNA, the CDR3 is TGTGCCAGCAGTTTTAGCGGACCAGCCACAGATACGCAGTATTTT. This sequence encodes CASSFSGPATDTQYF.

Many counts were recorded for this clonotype. The rearrangement links TRBV25-1 to TRBJ2-7; D ambiguous. V shed 4 bases and J shed 3 bases, with 10 bases lying between them. There are 13 residues in the CDR3. Looked up from germline, CDR1 is MGHDK and CDR2 is SYGVNS. CDR3 sequence: CASSAPEDYEQYF. In nucleotides, the CDR3 is TGTGCCAGCAGTGCCCCTGAGGACTACGAGCAGTACTTC.

This clonotype was found many times. J is TRBJ2-1 and V is TRBV2, with 7 positions matching TRBD1. With V trimmed by 11 bases and J by 4 bases, 5 bases remained unmatched. The CDR3 contains 12 residues. The germline gives CDR1 SNHLY, CDR2 FYNNEI. The CDR3 coding sequence is TGTGCCGGCCCGGGACAGTACAATGAGCAGTTCTTC. It encodes CAGPGQYNEQFF.

The chain employs TRBV9 and TRBJ2-3, with D possibly TRBD2 on 5 matching bases. Between the trimmed V and J ends, which lost 0 bases and 5 bases, there was a span of 19 bases. CDR3 length: 17 residues. The germline V gene has CDR1 SGDLS and CDR2 YYNGEE. This chain's CDR3 is CASSVVPRQDSRDTQYF. The CDR3 nucleotides are TGTGCCAGCAGCGTAGTGCCCCGCCAGGACTCCAGAGATACGCAGTATTTT. Looking up the rest from reference TRBV9 and TRBJ2-3 gives the full variable domain: DSGVTQTPKHLITATGQRVTLRCSPRSGDLSVYWYQQSLDQGLQFLIQYYNGEERAKGNILERFSAQQFPDLHSELNLSSLELGDSALYFCASSVVPRQDSRDTQYFGPGTRLTVL.

This clonotype was seen a few times. This sequence joins TRBV2 and TRBJ2-7; tentatively, D is TRBD2 (6 bases). In germline, CDR1 is SNHLY, CDR2 FYNNEI. Trimming shortened V by 5 bases and J by 7 bases, and 18 bases separated the two germline ends. The CDR3 consists of 14 residues. This CDR3 reads CASSPLASTREQYF. As DNA, the CDR3 is TGTGCCAGCAGTCCCCTAGCGTCGACAAGGGAGCAGTACTTC.